The 28 T cell receptor beta chains presented below share a single source sample, sequenced in a study of T cell responses to AZD1222 COVID-19 vaccine. Measured with immunoSEQ multiplex PCR; TCRdb has only the in-frame clones, and not every one. The table records 85,000 or so clones, just over 90% of them present only once. Sequencing was performed on peripheral blood, taken 28 days after the second AZD1222 dose. These receptors originate from an adult who received the AZD1222 COVID-19 vaccine.

This chain connects TRBV19 to TRBJ1-5; maybe TRBD1 (6 bases). Germline V gives CDR1 LNHDA, CDR2 SQIVND (reference sequence). The germline V and J ends were trimmed by 6 bases and 4 bases, with 13 bases remaining between them. The CDR3 has 14 amino acids. CDR3 residues: CASSLRGPNQPQHF. As DNA, the CDR3 is TGTGCCAGTAGCCTACGGGGGCCTAATCAGCCCCAGCATTTT. Full variable domain (missing parts from reference TRBV19 and TRBJ1-5): DGGITQSPKYLFRKEGQNVTLSCEQNLNHDAMYWYRQDPGQGLRLIYYSQIVNDFQKGDIAEGYSVSREKKESFPLTVTSAQKNPTAFYLCASSLRGPNQPQHFGDGTRLSIL.

V usage is TRBV10-3 and J usage is TRBJ1-5; D perhaps matches TRBD1 (6 bases). Trimming removed 0 bases at V and 2 bases at J, with 11 bases between. CDR1 is ENHRY and CDR2 is SYGVKD in the germline V gene. The length of the CDR3 is 16 residues. The CDR3: CAISESGGAGNQPQHF. The CDR3 DNA follows: TGTGCCATCAGTGAGTCGGGGGGCGCCGGCAATCAGCCCCAGCATTTT.

The rearrangement links TRBV4-2 to TRBJ2-2, with 14 nucleotides matching TRBD2. The CDR3 runs 18 residues. V shed 1 base and J 4 bases; nucleotides not matched to a gene: 5. Germline V gene lookup returns CDR1 LGHNA and CDR2 YNFKEQ. The chain's CDR3 is CASSQGKTSGRATGELFF. In nucleotides, the CDR3 is TGTGCCAGCAGCCAAGGGAAGACTAGCGGGAGGGCCACCGGGGAGCTGTTTTTT.

The chain is built from TRBV13 and TRBJ1-2, with D perhaps matching TRBD1 (6 bases). The ends were cut back, 5 bases at V and 4 bases at J, with 20 bases in the middle. This CDR3 region has 16 residues. Germline V CDR1 and CDR2: PRHDT, FYEKMQ (reference sequence). The CDR3: CASSTEGQGLTYGYTF. The CDR3 region has the DNA TGTGCCAGCAGCACCGAGGGGCAGGGGCTTACCTATGGCTACACCTTC.

The chain employs TRBV2 and TRBJ2-7; the D gene is possibly TRBD1 (6 bases). V was shortened by 1 base and J by 7 bases, with 14 bases between the two germline ends. This CDR3 is built from 14 residues. Germline V gene sequence: CDR1 SNHLY, CDR2 FYNNEI. The CDR3 here is CASSEEAGALEQYF. In nucleotides, the CDR3 is TGTGCCAGCAGTGAAGAAGCAGGGGCTTTGGAGCAGTACTTC.

The gene calls are TRBV10-1 and TRBJ1-2; 9 bases map to TRBD1. CDR3 length: 15 residues. J lost 3 bases, V lost 5 bases, and 7 bases had no gene match. Germline V gene sequence: CDR1 WNHNN, CDR2 SYGVQD (reference sequence). The CDR3 here is CASSTRDREHYGYTF. As DNA, the CDR3 is TGCGCCAGCAGTACCCGGGACAGGGAACACTATGGCTACACCTTC.

This clone has just one count. The chain recombines TRBV27 with TRBJ1-1; D gene unclear. V was cut by 5 bases and J by 4 bases, with 8 bases left in between. CDR1 and CDR2 from the germline V gene are MNHEY and SMNVEV (reference sequence). This CDR3 contains 12 residues. The CDR3 spells CASSRGGTEAFF. CDR3 nucleotide sequence: TGTGCCAGCAGTCGCGGAGGCACTGAAGCTTTCTTT.

This chain joins TRBV2 and TRBJ1-3; no definite D call. CDR3 length: 14 residues. With 5 bases removed from V and 2 bases from J, the gap between germline ends came to 10 bases. The V gene's germline CDR1 is SNHLY and CDR2 FYNNEI. The CDR3 loop is CASSRQVTGNTIYF. CDR3 bases: TGTGCCAGCAGTCGGCAGGTCACTGGAAACACCATATATTTT.

This chain connects TRBV27 to TRBJ2-7; tentative D call: TRBD2 (5 bases). The length of the CDR3 is 16 residues. Per the germline V gene, CDR1 is MNHEY and CDR2 is SMNVEV (reference sequence). With 5 bases removed from V and 0 bases from J, the gap between germline ends came to 17 bases. CDR3 in amino acids: CASSQDRTGISYEQYF. In nucleotides, the CDR3 is TGTGCCAGCAGTCAAGACCGGACTGGGATCTCCTACGAGCAGTACTTC.

The chain joins TRBV21-1 to TRBJ1-6. TRBV21-1 is an annotated pseudogene. The CDR3 runs 11 residues. The CDR3 sequence is CASSPWGPLHF. In DNA, the CDR3 is TGTGCCAGCAGTCCTTGGGGTCCCCTCCACTTT.

In this sample, this clone turned up once. V is TRBV10-3 and J is TRBJ2-3; TRBD1 might be the D (6 bases). With 5 bases removed from V and 2 bases from J, the gap between germline ends came to 8 bases. CDR3 length equals 13 residues. Per germline, CDR1 ENHRY and CDR2 SYGVKD. For the CDR3, the DNA is TGTGCCATCAGTAGACAGGTCACAGATACGCAGTATTTT. Amino acid sequence: CAISRQVTDTQYF.

This chain links TRBV27 with TRBJ2-7; no clear D gene. Per the germline V gene, CDR1 is MNHEY and CDR2 is SMNVEV (reference sequence). The CDR3 has 13 residues. The V end was cut by 3 bases, the J end by 2 bases, with 8 bases between. The CDR3 sequence: CASSFLGTYEQYF. CDR3 nucleotides: TGTGCCAGCAGTTTTCTGGGGACCTACGAGCAGTACTTC.

As DNA, the CDR3 is TGCGCCAGCAGCCAGATACAGGGGAACTATGGCTACACCTTC. Encoded protein: CASSQIQGNYGYTF. The V gene is TRBV4-1, the J gene TRBJ1-2; 7 nucleotides match TRBD1. V trimming: 3 bases; J trimming: 2 bases; junction bases outside the gene matches: 3. This CDR3 spans 14 amino acids. In germline, CDR1 is MGHRA, CDR2 YSYEKL.

The chain couples TRBV15 to TRBJ2-1, with TRBD2 matching 9 bases. Germline assignment: CDR1 LNHNV and CDR2 YYDKDF (reference sequence). This CDR3 contains 17 residues. The ends lost 2 bases at V and 5 bases at J; junction bases unmatched: 10. CDR3: CATSRRYISGSDNEQFF. The CDR3 nucleotides are TGTGCCACCAGCAGACGATACATTAGCGGGAGTGACAATGAGCAGTTCTTC.

The chain carries TRBV28 and TRBJ2-5; D remains unclear. This CDR3 has 12 residues. Germline CDR1 and CDR2: MDHEN and SYDVKM. Trimming cost V 4 bases and J 4 bases, with 7 bases left between them. As DNA, the CDR3 is TGTGCCAGCAGTTCCCCCCTAGAGACCCAGTACTTC. Protein: CASSSPLETQYF.

The chain couples TRBV7-2 to TRBJ1-5; tentatively, D is TRBD1 (5 bases). The CDR3 sequence is 13 residues long. Looked up from germline, CDR1 is SGHTA and CDR2 is FQGNSA. The V end was cut by 3 bases, the J end by 4 bases, with 7 bases between. The DNA of the CDR3 is TGTGCCAGCAGCTTTCGACAGAATCAGCCCCAGCATTTT. It encodes CASSFRQNQPQHF.

The V call is TRBV5-1, the J call TRBJ2-1; 9 nucleotides match TRBD1. CDR3 length equals 14 residues. V shed 3 bases, J shed 6 bases, and the junction held 4 bases outside the gene matches. The V gene's germline CDR1 is SGHRS and CDR2 YFSETQ. CDR3 DNA sequence: TGCGCCAGCAGCTCCTACAGGGGGCCCAATGAGCAGTTCTTC. This translates into CASSSYRGPNEQFF.

The genes are TRBV11-2 and TRBJ1-2, with TRBD1 matching 8 bases. With V trimmed by 7 bases and J by 4 bases, 11 bases remained unmatched. From germline, CDR1 is SGHAT and CDR2 FQNNGV. The CDR3 loop spans 15 amino acids. CDR3 sequence: CASTSGGQGPYGYTF. Here the CDR3 DNA reads TGTGCCAGCACCTCAGGGGGCCAGGGGCCCTATGGCTACACCTTC.

The chain joins TRBV3-1 (or the pseudogene TRBV3-2) to TRBJ2-1; D is possibly TRBD1 (6 bases). The germline CDR1 and CDR2 sequences are LGHDT and YNNKEL (reference sequence). Trimming removed 0 bases from V and 2 bases from J, with 11 bases in between. CDR3 length: 16 residues. The CDR3 reads CASSQDMGAAYNEQFF. As DNA, the CDR3 is TGTGCCAGCAGCCAAGATATGGGGGCCGCCTACAATGAGCAGTTCTTC.

The chain combines TRBV28 with TRBJ1-2, with D maybe TRBD1 (5 bases). The germline gives CDR1 MDHEN, CDR2 SYDVKM. This CDR3 region has 15 residues. V shed 2 bases and J shed 5 bases, with 15 bases lying between them. The CDR3 DNA reads as TGTGCCAGCAGTTTAGGGGGGACCACAAGGTATGGCTACACCTTC. This encodes CASSLGGTTRYGYTF.

This clone was recorded only once. The chain uses TRBV10-3 and TRBJ2-7, with 9 bases identical to TRBD1. Per the germline V gene, CDR1 is ENHRY and CDR2 is SYGVKD. V shed 6 bases, J shed 3 bases, and the junction held 6 bases outside the gene matches. CDR3 length equals 14 residues. The CDR3, as DNA: TGTGCCATCAGCCGGGACAGGGAAGGCTACGAGCAGTACTTC. It yields the protein CAISRDREGYEQYF.

The V gene is TRBV5-1, the J gene TRBJ2-2; D is unclear. The CDR3 consists of 13 residues. CDR1 is SGHRS, CDR2 YFSETQ, per germline. The V end lost 1 base, the J end lost 3 bases, and 4 bases lay between the germline ends. In DNA form, the CDR3 reads TGCGCCAGCAGCTTGAGCTACACCGGGGAGCTGTTTTTT. It codes for CASSLSYTGELFF.

Here the CDR3 reads CASSLQVRTEAFF. The CDR3 region has the DNA TGTGCCAGCAGCCTACAGGTTCGGACTGAAGCTTTCTTT. The chain links TRBV7-8 to TRBJ1-1, with D maybe TRBD1 (5 bases). Germline V gene lookup returns CDR1 SGHVS and CDR2 FQNEAQ. V was clipped by 5 bases and J by 5 bases, with 12 bases between them. The CDR3 is 13 amino acids.

The chain recombines TRBV29-1 with TRBJ2-2, with 12 nucleotides matching TRBD2. Trimming cost V 6 bases and J 6 bases; bases outside gene matches: 8. Germline V gene data show CDR1 as SQVTM and CDR2 as ANQGSEA. The length of the CDR3 is 15 residues. The CDR3 DNA follows: TGCAGCGTCCCGCCACTAGCGGGAGGTTCCGGGGAGCTGTTTTTT. This encodes CSVPPLAGGSGELFF.

The chain has TRBV7-8 and TRBJ1-1; 8 positions agree with TRBD1. The CDR3 spans 19 residues. Germline V CDR1 and CDR2: SGHVS, FQNEAQ. With V trimmed by 3 bases and J by 4 bases, 19 bases remained unmatched. The CDR3 DNA is TGTGCCAGCAGCTTGTTGAGGCGGGGTGGCAGGGGGCCGGGCACTGAAGCTTTCTTT. It specifies CASSLLRRGGRGPGTEAFF.

The chain employs TRBV4-1 and TRBJ1-2; the D is unclear. The CDR3 runs to 12 residues. Deletions cut 0 bases from V and 8 bases from J, with 7 bases between. The germline V gene has CDR1 MGHRA and CDR2 YSYEKL. Here the CDR3 DNA reads TGCGCCAGCAGCCAAGATGAAGAAGGCTACACCTTC. Its protein product is CASSQDEEGYTF.

The chain links TRBV19 to TRBJ2-7, with 13 bases identical to TRBD2. V lost 5 bases, J lost 3 bases, and 4 bases stayed unmatched. The CDR3 runs to 15 residues. The germline V gene encodes CDR1 LNHDA and CDR2 SQIVND (reference sequence). CDR3 loop: CASSAGTSGVYEQYF. CDR3 coding DNA: TGTGCCAGTAGTGCCGGGACTAGCGGGGTCTACGAGCAGTACTTC.

The chain carries TRBV7-9 and TRBJ1-1; 7 bases match TRBD1. The CDR3 runs 16 residues. Losses at the gene ends were 3 bases for V and 2 bases for J; bases not matched to a gene: 9. Looked up from germline, CDR1 is SEHNR and CDR2 is FQNEAQ (reference sequence). The DNA of the CDR3 is TGTGCCAGCAGCTTCCCCCGCGGACAGGTAAACACTGAAGCTTTCTTT. It translates to CASSFPRGQVNTEAFF.